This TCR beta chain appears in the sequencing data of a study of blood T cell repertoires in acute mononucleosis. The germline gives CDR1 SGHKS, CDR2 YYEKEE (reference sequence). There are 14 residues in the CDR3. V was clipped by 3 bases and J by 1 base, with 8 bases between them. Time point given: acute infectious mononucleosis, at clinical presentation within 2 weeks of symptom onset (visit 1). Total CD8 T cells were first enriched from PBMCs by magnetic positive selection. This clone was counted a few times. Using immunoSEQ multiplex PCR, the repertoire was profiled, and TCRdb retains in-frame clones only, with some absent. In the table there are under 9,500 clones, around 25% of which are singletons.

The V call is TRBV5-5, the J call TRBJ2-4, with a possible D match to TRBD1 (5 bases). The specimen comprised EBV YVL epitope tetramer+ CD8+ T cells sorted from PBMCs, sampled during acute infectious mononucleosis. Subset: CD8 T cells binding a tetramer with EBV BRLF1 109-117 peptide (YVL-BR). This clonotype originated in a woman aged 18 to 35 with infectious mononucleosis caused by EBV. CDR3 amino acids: CASSWAGAKNIQYF. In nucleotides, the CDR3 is TGTGCCAGCAGCTGGGCAGGGGCCAAAAACATTCAGTACTTC.